Listed here are 20 T cell receptor beta chains from one sample, sequenced in a study of T cells in Graves' hyperthyroidism and ophthalmopathy. TCR beta CDR3 regions were amplified from RNA. Using the HTBI primer set, a first-round RT-PCR was run on the TCR CDR3. TCRdb itself ran the multiplex PCR reads through MiXCR, one entry per CDR3 protein. The sample consists of under 300,000 distinct CDR3 sequences, around 25% of them appearing once. Material: blood. These receptors were taken from a man aged 35-49 years with Graves' hyperthyroidism that later progressed to Graves' ophthalmopathy.

This clonotype appeared a few times. The chain is built from TRBV4-2 and TRBJ2-6; a weak D match, TRBD2 (5 bases). This CDR3 is 18 amino acids long. Germline V lookup: CDR1 LGHNA, CDR2 YNFKEQ. V shed 0 bases and J shed 0 bases, with 12 bases lying between them. The CDR3 protein is CASSQEVRGSSGANVLTF. DNA of the CDR3: TGTGCCAGCAGCCAAGAGGTACGAGGGTCCTCTGGGGCCAACGTCCTGACTTTC.

This clonotype was found many times. The rearrangement uses TRBV9 and TRBJ2-2, with 7 positions matching TRBD2. The junction had 9 bases not matched to a gene; V was cut back by 0 bases and J by 7 bases. The CDR3 sequence is 16 residues long. In germline, CDR1 is SGDLS, CDR2 YYNGEE. The CDR3 nucleotides are TGTGCCAGCAGCGTAGCCCCCAGCGGGAAGGACGGGGAGCTGTTTTTT. Amino acid sequence: CASSVAPSGKDGELFF. The full variable domain, completed using reference TRBV9 and TRBJ2-2, is DSGVTQTPKHLITATGQRVTLRCSPRSGDLSVYWYQQSLDQGLQFLIQYYNGEERAKGNILERFSAQQFPDLHSELNLSSLELGDSALYFCASSVAPSGKDGELFFGEGSRLTVL.

This clonotype was counted a single time. This chain joins TRBV7-2 and TRBJ1-1; D is possibly TRBD1 (5 bases). The germline CDR1 and CDR2 sequences are SGHTA and FQGNSA. This CDR3 comprises 14 residues. V lost 9 bases to trimming and J lost 8 bases, with 22 bases between them. The DNA of the CDR3 is TGTGCCAGTAGTGCGTCCGGGACCGAAGAAGAAGCTTTCTTT. Translation: CASSASGTEEEAFF.

This clonotype came up many times. The chain uses TRBV7-9 and TRBJ1-1; possible D gene TRBD1, 5 bases. V was trimmed by 8 bases and J by 8 bases, leaving 9 bases between them. This CDR3 region has 10 residues. Germline V lookup: CDR1 SEHNR, CDR2 FQNEAQ (reference sequence). The CDR3: CASDGGEAFF. As DNA, the CDR3 is TGTGCCAGCGACGGGGGGGAAGCTTTCTTT.

This clonotype was recorded many times. The CDR3: CSAGSSGGTYEQYF. The CDR3 DNA follows: TGCAGTGCTGGATCTAGCGGGGGGACATACGAGCAGTACTTC. This chain uses TRBV20-1 with TRBJ2-7; the match to TRBD2 covers 11 bases. Germline V CDR1 and CDR2: DFQATT, SNEGSKA (reference sequence). J gave up 4 bases and V 5 bases, and 7 bases lay outside the gene matches. The CDR3 contains 14 residues.

The J gene is TRBJ2-7, the V gene TRBV7-9, with 9 positions matching TRBD2. Germline V lookup: CDR1 SEHNR, CDR2 FQNEAQ (reference sequence). V trimming: 1 base; J trimming: 4 bases; junction bases outside the gene matches: 5. This CDR3 contains 15 residues. The CDR3 DNA reads as TGTGCCAGCAGCTTAGTGTCTAGCGGGGCTTACGAGCAGTACTTC. It encodes CASSLVSSGAYEQYF.

This clonotype has at least ten counts. A junction end diverges from the germline sequence, so it may reflect a read error. This chain's CDR3 is CASSLVGGPDTEELFF. CDR3 coding DNA: TGCGCCAGCAGCTTGGTCGGGGGGCCGGACACCGAGGAGCTGTTTTTT. The chain uses TRBV5-1 and TRBJ2-2; D may be TRBD2 (7 bases). CDR1 and CDR2 (germline): SGHRS, YFSETQ. The length of the CDR3 is 16 residues. Together with reference TRBV5-1 and TRBJ2-2, the CDR3 gives the full variable domain: KAGVTQTPRYLIKTRGQQVTLSCSPISGHRSVSWYQQTPGQGLQFLFEYFSETQRNKGNFPGRFSGRQFSNSRSEMNVSTLELGDSALYLCASSLVGGPDTEELFFGEGSRLTVL.

This clonotype was detected ten times or more. The V and J genes are TRBV11-3 and TRBJ2-7, with 10 nucleotides matching TRBD1. CDR3 length equals 15 residues. Per the germline V gene, CDR1 is SGHNT and CDR2 is YENEEA. After removal of 5 bases from V and 6 bases from J, the junction contained 10 bases not matched to a gene. The CDR3: CASSHNGQGDGEQYF. The CDR3, as DNA: TGTGCCAGCAGCCACAACGGACAGGGGGACGGCGAGCAGTACTTC.

This clonotype was recorded at least ten times. This chain links TRBV15 with TRBJ2-1; D may match TRBD1 or TRBD2 (5 bases each). The CDR3 covers 14 residues. With 8 bases removed from V and 7 bases from J, the gap between germline ends came to 18 bases. Germline lookup yields CDR1 LNHNV and CDR2 YYDKDF (reference sequence). DNA for the CDR3: TGTGCCACCGCCAACGAAAACAGGAGGAATGAGCAGTTCTTC. Protein sequence: CATANENRRNEQFF.

In its sample, this clonotype was seen many times. This chain joins TRBV24-1 and TRBJ1-3, with TRBD1 matching 7 bases. With 3 bases clipped from V and 0 bases from J, the junction kept 4 bases outside the gene matches. Germline V lookup: CDR1 KGHDR, CDR2 SFDVKD. This CDR3 region has 16 residues. CDR3 amino acids: CATSDGGTDSGNTIYF. CDR3 DNA sequence: TGTGCCACCAGTGATGGGGGGACAGACTCTGGAAACACCATATATTTT.

The rearrangement links TRBV12-3 or TRBV12-4 to TRBJ1-1; D is ambiguous. The germline V and J ends were trimmed by 4 bases and 6 bases, with 6 bases remaining between them. The CDR3 is 11 amino acids. CDR3 sequence reads: CASSYTSEAFF. The CDR3 DNA sequence: TGTGCCAGCAGTTACACGTCTGAAGCTTTCTTT.

The rearrangement joins TRBV12-5 to TRBJ1-1, with a possible D match to TRBD1 (5 bases). Germline V lookup: CDR1 LGHNT, CDR2 FRNRAP. The CDR3 has 12 amino acids. V dropped 4 bases and J dropped 9 bases, with 12 bases sitting between them. The CDR3 nucleotides are TGTGCTAGTGGTTCCGTGACAGCGCAAGCTTTCTTT. Translating gives CASGSVTAQAFF.

This clonotype was seen many times. The J gene is TRBJ1-1, the V gene TRBV7-9, with D perhaps TRBD1 (6 bases). CDR3 length: 14 residues. Per germline, CDR1 SEHNR and CDR2 FQNEAQ (reference sequence). V lost 0 bases and J 6 bases, leaving 11 bases between the germline ends. CDR3 sequence: CASSLAQGVPEAFF. DNA of the CDR3: TGTGCCAGCAGCTTAGCACAGGGAGTCCCTGAAGCTTTCTTT.

The J gene is TRBJ2-5, the V gene TRBV11-1, with 16 bases identical to TRBD2. Germline values: CDR1 SGHAT, CDR2 FQDESV (reference sequence). The CDR3 is 17 amino acids. The V gene end was trimmed by 2 bases and the J gene end by 5 bases; junction bases not matched to a gene: 5. CDR3 nucleotide sequence: TGTGCCAGCAGCTTACCGGGACTAGCGGGAGGGTTGGAGACCCAGTACTTC. Amino acids: CASSLPGLAGGLETQYF.

In its sample, this clonotype was seen a few times. The chain combines TRBV6-1 with TRBJ2-7; tentative D call: TRBD1 (8 bases). The CDR3 covers 14 residues. V dropped 6 bases and J dropped 3 bases, with 15 bases sitting between them. CDR1 is MNHNS and CDR2 is SASEGT in the germline V gene. The CDR3 DNA sequence: TGTGCCAGCAGACCTACAGGGGGGGGCTACGAGCAGTACTTC. Protein sequence: CASRPTGGGYEQYF.

This clonotype was observed at least ten times. The rearrangement joins TRBV6-5 to TRBJ2-7, with D possibly TRBD1 on 5 matching bases. From germline, CDR1 is MNHEY and CDR2 SVGAGI. V was pared by 1 base and J by 1 base, with 14 bases between. The CDR3 runs 16 residues. The CDR3 DNA sequence: TGTGCCAGCAGTTACTTCCGACAGCCTAATTCCTACGAGCAGTACTTC. It specifies CASSYFRQPNSYEQYF.

J is TRBJ2-7 and V is TRBV12-5; D gene uncertain. CDR1 and CDR2 (germline): LGHNT, FRNRAP. Trimming stripped 1 base from V and 6 bases from J, with 10 bases between. The CDR3 is made up of 13 amino acids. CDR3 residues: CASGLDGVSEQYF. Here the CDR3 DNA reads TGTGCTAGTGGTTTGGATGGGGTCTCCGAGCAGTACTTC.

This clonotype was recorded at least ten times. The chain employs TRBV20-1 and TRBJ2-2; possibly TRBD2 for D (7 bases). The CDR3 has 15 amino acids. The V end lost 0 bases, the J end lost 5 bases, and 13 bases lay between the germline ends. Germline V gives CDR1 DFQATT, CDR2 SNEGSKA (reference sequence). The DNA of the CDR3 is TGCAGTGCTAGAGATTCGGGGGGCACGACCGGGGAGCTGTTTTTT. Translating it yields CSARDSGGTTGELFF.

The chain carries TRBV9 and TRBJ2-7; 8 positions agree with TRBD1. In germline, CDR1 is SGDLS, CDR2 YYNGEE. The CDR3 totals 13 residues. V lost 3 bases to trimming and J lost 4 bases; unmatched junction nucleotides: 3. The CDR3 is CASSDRTGYEQYF. As DNA, the CDR3 is TGTGCCAGCAGCGACCGGACAGGGTACGAGCAGTACTTC.

This sequence joins TRBV7-2 and TRBJ2-4, with D maybe TRBD2 (5 bases). Deletions cut 2 bases from V and 0 bases from J, with 8 bases between. This CDR3 comprises 15 residues. CDR1 and CDR2 (germline): SGHTA, FQGNSA. CDR3 protein: CASSLTGLAKNIQYF. The CDR3 DNA reads TGTGCCAGCAGCTTAACGGGGTTAGCCAAAAACATTCAGTACTTC.